This TCR beta chain was sequenced in a study of T-cell memory formation after mild COVID-19. Study-wide background: TCR clusters were mostly donor specific. Broader study findings: CM and EM subsets held most contracting CD4+ clones; EMRA held CD8+ ones. Some SARS-CoV-2-responding clones were already detected in memory before infection. Day 37-peaking second-wave clones had unconfirmed SARS-CoV-2 specificity.

The CDR3 is 12 residues long. CDR1 is SQVTM and CDR2 is ANQGSEA in the germline V gene. V was pared by 4 bases and J by 10 bases, with 14 bases between. MiXCR was run by TCRdb on the 5' RACE reads, yielding one entry per CDR3 protein. The table shows about 620,000 distinct CDR3 sequences, with roughly 18% occurring only once. There are many counts of this clonotype. Its antigen is unknown. The material sequenced was PBMCs or a T cell subset sorted from them (not recorded which). The chain couples TRBV29-1 to TRBJ2-1; a weak D match, TRBD2 (6 bases). This receptor was identified in an adult woman who had mild COVID-19 (a few samples of this study predate the infection). Cell type and time point are not known. The CDR3 DNA reads as TGCAGCGTTGGACTAGTAGTGGGGGAGCAGTTCTTC. Encoded protein: CSVGLVVGEQFF.